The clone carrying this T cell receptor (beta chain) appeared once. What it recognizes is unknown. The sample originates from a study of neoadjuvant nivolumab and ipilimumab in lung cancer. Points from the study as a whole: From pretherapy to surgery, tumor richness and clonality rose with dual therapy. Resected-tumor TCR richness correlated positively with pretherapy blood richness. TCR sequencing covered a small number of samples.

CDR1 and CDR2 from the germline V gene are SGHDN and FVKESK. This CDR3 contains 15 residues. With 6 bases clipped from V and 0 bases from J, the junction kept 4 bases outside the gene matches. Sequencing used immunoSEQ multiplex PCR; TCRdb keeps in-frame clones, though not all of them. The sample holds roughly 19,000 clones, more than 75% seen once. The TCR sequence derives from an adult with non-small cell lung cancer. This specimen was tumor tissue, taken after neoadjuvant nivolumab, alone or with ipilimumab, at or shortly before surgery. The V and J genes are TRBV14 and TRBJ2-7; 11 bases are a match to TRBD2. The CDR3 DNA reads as TGTGCCAGCAGACCTAGCGGGAGGCCCTCCTACGAGCAGTACTTC. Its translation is CASRPSGRPSYEQYF.